This TCR beta chain appears in the sequencing data of a study of cytomegalovirus exposure and HLA in healthy donors. Using immunoSEQ multiplex PCR, the repertoire was profiled, and TCRdb retains in-frame clones only, with some absent. The top ten clones hold about 0.8% of a sample with 300,000 to 400,000 clones, 70% to 90% of them seen once. Germline V CDR1 and CDR2: MNHNS, SASEGT. V was clipped by 11 bases and J by 10 bases; unmatched bases: 14. The CDR3 covers 14 residues. A remark on this clone: The antigen is undetermined.

Points from the study as a whole: Per published reports, the classifier diagnosed cytomegalovirus status with high specificity and sensitivity.

Sequencing was done on a sample of PBMCs. The receptor was derived from a woman under 30 in good health and CMV-seronegative. The chain couples TRBV6-1 to TRBJ1-6, with 7 bases identical to TRBD1. The CDR3 is CAASDRRGFSPLHF. CDR3 nucleotides: TGTGCCGCCTCGGACAGGCGGGGTTTCTCACCCCTCCACTTT.